The rows below give T cell receptor beta chains drawn from one sample of a study of blood T cells in healthy people across ages. TCRdb called the 5' RACE reads again in MiXCR, with one record for every CDR3 protein. In the table there are 800,000 to 900,000 distinct CDR3 sequences, approximately 65% of which are singletons. The sequencing sample was made of blood. The origin of the receptors is a man between 25 and 39 years old in good health. The CDR3 runs from the conserved cysteine through the conserved F or W. D genes are given only for firm matches. The listing skips clone size in some rows; elsewhere it reads once, few, many or a size class.

d_gene,v_gene,j_gene,abundance,CDR3nt,CDR3aa
TRBD2,TRBV29-1,TRBJ2-1,few,TGCAGCGTTCCCCGGGGGGGGCAGGGTTTCGGTGAGCAGTTCTTC,CSVPRGGQGFGEQFF
NA,TRBV7-2,TRBJ2-1,few,TGTGCCAGCAGCTCTTACTCTAGTGCGACTAACAATGAGCAGTTCTTC,CASSSYSSATNNEQFF
NA,TRBV12-3/TRBV12-4,TRBJ2-7,once,TGTGCCAGCAGTTTATCCACGGTTACGGCAATCTCCTACGAGCAGTACTTC,CASSLSTVTAISYEQYF
TRBD2,TRBV9,TRBJ2-1,NA,TGTGCCAGCAGCCAACTAGCGGGGATGGGCAATGAGCAGTTCTTC,CASSQLAGMGNEQFF
NA,TRBV21-1,TRBJ1-6,NA,TGTGCCAGCAGCAAAGCGCTCCCCTTAAATTCACCCCTCCACTTT,CASSKALPLNSPLHF
TRBD2,TRBV3-1,TRBJ2-1,NA,TGTGCCAGCAGCCAAGAAAAGCGGGGGGGAGGGAATGAGCAGTTCTTC,CASSQEKRGGGNEQFF
TRBD2,TRBV10-3,TRBJ2-1,NA,TGTGCCATCAGTGAACGACTAGCGGGGGAACTTAATGAGCAGTTCTTC,CAISERLAGELNEQFF
NA,TRBV10-3,TRBJ2-7,NA,TGTGCCATCGCGGAACAGAGCTACGAGCAGTACTTC,CAIAEQSYEQYF
TRBD1,TRBV6-5,TRBJ2-2,NA,TGTGCCAGCGGACAGGGGCTCGCCGGGGAGCTGTTTTTT,CASGQGLAGELFF
NA,TRBV7-9,TRBJ2-1,NA,TGTGCCAGCAGTCCCCCGGTAGAGCGGTACAATGAGCAGTTCTTC,CASSPPVERYNEQFF
NA,TRBV25-1,TRBJ2-7,few,TGTGCCAGCAGTGATAGGGGCCAGCCGAAAGAGTACTTC,CASSDRGQPKEYF
NA,TRBV7-2,TRBJ1-2,NA,TGTGCCAGCAGCTTAATTGTCACTTCAAACTATGGCTACACCTTC,CASSLIVTSNYGYTF
NA,TRBV20-1,TRBJ2-3,NA,TGCAGTGCTACTAGCGTCACCAGCACAGATACGCAGTATTTT,CSATSVTSTDTQYF
TRBD2,TRBV25-1,TRBJ2-1,NA,TGTGCCAGCAGTGAATCTAGCGGGGGGTCCTACAGTGAGCAGTTCTTC,CASSESSGGSYSEQFF
NA,TRBV9,TRBJ1-2,NA,TGTGCCAGCAGCGAGAGGATAGGCAGCTATGGCTACACCTTC,CASSERIGSYGYTF
NA,TRBV5-6,TRBJ2-1,NA,TGTGCCAGCAGCATGTACAATGAGCAGTTCTTC,CASSMYNEQFF
NA,TRBV5-1,TRBJ2-1,once,TGCGCCAGCAGCTCTCCCGGGGGGCTGGATGAGCAGTTCTTC,CASSSPGGLDEQFF
NA,TRBV20-1,TRBJ2-7,once,TGCAGTGCTAGAGACCGCCCGACGACAGCTAGCTCCTACGAGCAGTACTTC,CSARDRPTTASSYEQYF
TRBD2,TRBV15,TRBJ2-3,NA,TGTGCCACCAGCAGAGATCGCGGTAGCGGGGGAGATACGCAGTATTTT,CATSRDRGSGGDTQYF
NA,TRBV7-9,TRBJ2-4,NA,TGTGCCAGCGGGGGTGGGGGGACCAAAAACATTCAGTACTTC,CASGGGGTKNIQYF
TRBD1,TRBV27,TRBJ2-7,NA,TGTGCCAGCAGTCAGCCGGGACAGATTTACGAGCAGTACTTC,CASSQPGQIYEQYF
NA,TRBV3-1,TRBJ2-5,NA,TGTGCCAGCAGCCAAGATCGGGCCAGGACAGAGACCCAGTACTTC,CASSQDRARTETQYF
TRBD2,TRBV6-5,TRBJ2-3,few,TGTGCCAGCAGTTACTCACTAGCGGGATCCACAGATACGCAGTATTTT,CASSYSLAGSTDTQYF
TRBD2,TRBV10-3,TRBJ2-1,NA,TGTGCCATCCGGGGGGATTTGGATCACCCCAATGAGCAGTTCTTC,CAIRGDLDHPNEQFF
NA,TRBV29-1,TRBJ1-2,NA,TGCAGCGTTGTACGGGAGGGCCTCTATGGCTACACCTTC,CSVVREGLYGYTF
NA,TRBV9,TRBJ2-1,once,TGTGCCAGCAGCATAACCAGGGGTGGCAATGAGCAGTTCTTC,CASSITRGGNEQFF
NA,TRBV20-1,TRBJ2-7,NA,TGCAGTTCCCCCCTTTGGGGCAGGACTCACTCCTACGAGCAGTACTTC,CSSPLWGRTHSYEQYF